This T cell receptor beta chain is drawn from a study of T cell responses to AZD1222 COVID-19 vaccine. Whole-study results and caveats: Donors, mostly white British, included more females; clonal diversity was possibly underestimated.

Method: immunoSEQ multiplex PCR; TCRdb's copy keeps in-frame clones and lacks some. The sample lists around 110,000 clones, roughly 87% occurring once. With regard to this clone: The antigen is undetermined.

The length of the CDR3 is 15 residues. The germline gives CDR1 SNHLY, CDR2 FYNNEI. V was clipped by 0 bases and J by 10 bases; unmatched bases: 6. This TCR was sampled from an adult in good health. The material sequenced was peripheral blood, taken on day 0 of AZD1222 vaccination. The chain joins TRBV2 to TRBJ1-6; TRBD1 aligns across 7 bases. The CDR3 loop is CASSEAVRGQSPLHF. In DNA, the CDR3 is TGTGCCAGCAGTGAAGCCGTTAGGGGGCAATCACCCCTCCACTTT.